This T cell receptor (beta chain) came from a study of CD8+CD57+ T cells in acquired aplastic anemia. Across the whole study: 3.2 ug was the average amount of DNA from sorted CD4+ and CD8+ cells.

Germline-derived CDR1 and CDR2 are SNHLY and FYNNEI. V gave up 4 bases and J gave up 2 bases, with 9 bases separating them. CDR3 size: 13 residues. Patients selected for sequencing had displayed CD8+CD57+ cell expansion by flow cytometry. Every patient presented with severe acquired aplastic anemia. Prior therapy had not been administered to any patient at the time of blood sampling. Study results and limitations: Shared by patients and controls, 25 to 35 CD8+ CDR3s were abundant in patients.

As to this clonotype: Its target is not known.

Profiles of TCR beta VDJ and CDR3 were generated from a genomic DNA template. Via MiXCR, TCRdb re-called the reads, giving one row per CDR3 protein. The sample has 50,000 or so distinct CDR3 sequences; roughly three fifths are singletons. The receptor's source is a human donor with aplastic anemia. This sequence joins TRBV2 and TRBJ2-7; the D is unclear. The sequencing sample was made of sorted CD4+, CD8+, or CD8+CD57+ T cells (not recorded which) from PBMCs. The CDR3: CASSVGQPYEQYF. CDR3 sequence (DNA): TGTGCCAGCAGTGTAGGGCAGCCCTACGAGCAGTACTTC.